One sample yielded the 4 T cell receptor beta chains listed below, sequenced in a study of T-cell reconstitution after alpha-beta-depleted transplantation in children. The TCRbeta library was prepared with unique molecular identifiers. TCRdb fed the PCR reads into MiXCR, producing one record per CDR3 protein. The table shows 200,000 to 250,000 distinct CDR3 sequences, with around 8% occurring only once. Here the sequenced sample was PBMCs, mostly from graft donor cells, taken 180 days after TCRalphabeta/CD19-depleted stem cell transplant. The source is a male patient under 18 who had a stem cell transplant for acute lymphoblastic leukemia, so the T cells may come from the graft donor.

This clonotype was counted at least ten times. The rearrangement links TRBV5-1 to TRBJ1-1; D remains unclear. The germline V and J ends were trimmed by 0 bases and 6 bases, with 12 bases remaining between them. CDR1 and CDR2 (germline): SGHRS, YFSETQ. This CDR3 spans 14 amino acids. The CDR3 nucleotides are TGCGCCAGCAGCTTGGGCGGCCCAACAGCTGAAGCTTTCTTT. This codes for CASSLGGPTAEAFF. Filled out from reference TRBV5-1 and TRBJ1-1, the complete variable domain reads KAGVTQTPRYLIKTRGQQVTLSCSPISGHRSVSWYQQTPGQGLQFLFEYFSETQRNKGNFPGRFSGRQFSNSRSEMNVSTLELGDSALYLCASSLGGPTAEAFFGQGTRLTVV.

In this sample, this clonotype turned up many times. The V gene is TRBV10-3, the J gene TRBJ2-7; 13 bases are shared with TRBD2. V lost 6 bases, J lost 0 bases, and 2 bases stayed unmatched. The V gene's germline CDR1 is ENHRY and CDR2 SYGVKD. CDR3 length: 15 residues. The CDR3 spells CAIRGLAGSSYEQYF. In nucleotides, the CDR3 is TGTGCCATCAGGGGACTAGCGGGAAGCTCCTACGAGCAGTACTTC.

This clonotype was counted many times. This chain uses TRBV4-3 with TRBJ2-2; the D call may be TRBD1 or TRBD2 (5 bases each). Germline CDR1 is LGHNA and CDR2 is YSLEER. This CDR3 contains 17 residues. Trimming removed 4 bases from V and 6 bases from J, with 21 bases in between. The CDR3 sequence: CASSRRRFRAPAGELFF. CDR3 nucleotide sequence: TGCGCCAGCAGCCGAAGGAGGTTCAGGGCTCCCGCCGGGGAGCTGTTTTTT.

About this clonotype: A read error may explain this, as a much larger clone is one base away. CDR3 nucleotide sequence: TGTGCCAGCAGCCTAATGGGTGAGGCAGATACGCAGTATTTT. Its protein product is CASSLMGEADTQYF. The chain links TRBV7-3 to TRBJ2-3; D ambiguous. This CDR3 spans 14 amino acids. The germline V and J ends were trimmed by 5 bases and 4 bases, with 13 bases remaining between them. Looked up from germline, CDR1 is SGHTA and CDR2 is FQGTGA.